Presented here are 30 T cell receptor beta chains from one specimen sequenced in a study of cytomegalovirus exposure and HLA in healthy donors. PCR amplification relied on 60 Vbeta primers (plus 13 Jbeta primers). The assay was immunoSEQ multiplex PCR, and TCRdb's table has in-frame clones only and misses some. The sample consists of around 180,000 clones, about four fifths of them appearing once. Sequenced input: PBMCs. The receptors derive from a girl between 5 and 17 years old in good health and CMV-seropositive.

The V and J genes are TRBV7-9 and TRBJ1-3, with TRBD1 identical over 9 bases. Germline V gene sequence: CDR1 SEHNR, CDR2 FQNEAQ (reference sequence). This CDR3 comprises 15 residues. Unmatched junction bases numbered 2, after V lost 4 bases and J lost 1 base. The CDR3 sequence is CASSSGQGSGNTIYF. Written as DNA, the CDR3 is TGTGCCAGCAGCTCCGGACAGGGGTCTGGAAACACCATATATTTT.

In nucleotides, the CDR3 is TGCGCCAGCAGCTTACAGGGTGTAAGCACTGAAGCTTTCTTT. This codes for CASSLQGVSTEAFF. V usage is TRBV5-1 and J usage is TRBJ1-1; weak D call: TRBD1 (6 bases). The CDR3 runs to 14 residues. Germline V gives CDR1 SGHRS, CDR2 YFSETQ. V was cut by 2 bases and J by 4 bases, with 12 bases left in between. Together with reference TRBV5-1 and TRBJ1-1, the CDR3 gives the full variable domain: KAGVTQTPRYLIKTRGQQVTLSCSPISGHRSVSWYQQTPGQGLQFLFEYFSETQRNKGNFPGRFSGRQFSNSRSEMNVSTLELGDSALYLCASSLQGVSTEAFFGQGTRLTVV.

This clone appeared a single time. The chain couples TRBV7-9 to TRBJ1-2, with D possibly TRBD1 on 6 matching bases. Trimming left V 3 bases short and J 6 bases short, with 14 bases between. The CDR3 has 14 residues. The germline gives CDR1 SEHNR, CDR2 FQNEAQ (reference sequence). CDR3 sequence reads: CASSLYRALHGYTF. The CDR3 DNA is TGTGCCAGCAGCTTGTACAGGGCTCTTCATGGCTACACCTTC.

This clone appeared once. J is TRBJ1-2 and V is TRBV5-8, with a tentative D call TRBD1 (6 bases). This CDR3 has 14 residues. Per germline, CDR1 SGHTS and CDR2 YDEGEE. With 4 bases removed from V and 2 bases from J, the gap between germline ends came to 12 bases. The CDR3 protein is CASSPGHMNYGYTF. CDR3 DNA: TGTGCCAGCAGCCCGGGACACATGAACTATGGCTACACCTTC.

The rearrangement joins TRBV30 to TRBJ1-5; 7 bases are a match to TRBD1. The J segment lost 5 bases and the V segment lost 3 bases, leaving 7 bases of the junction unmatched. This CDR3 is built from 14 residues. Germline V gives CDR1 GTSNPN, CDR2 SVGIG (reference sequence). CDR3 protein: CAWSRDSMDQPQHF. The CDR3 DNA reads as TGTGCCTGGAGCCGGGACAGTATGGATCAGCCCCAGCATTTT.

The CDR3 is CASSTTGAAYGYTF. Written as DNA, the CDR3 is TGTGCCAGCAGCACCACAGGGGCGGCCTATGGCTACACCTTC. This chain uses TRBV7-9 with TRBJ1-2; TRBD1 matches 7 bases. Germline trimming cut 5 bases from V and 4 bases from J; bases unmatched to any gene: 7. CDR1 is SEHNR, CDR2 FQNEAQ, per germline (reference sequence). The CDR3 loop spans 14 amino acids.

The rearrangement joins TRBV6-5 to TRBJ1-1; D unresolved. The CDR3 contains 15 residues. Trimming took 7 bases from V and 3 from J, leaving 18 bases between them. Germline CDR1 MNHEY, CDR2 SVGAGI. The CDR3 here is CASKAVRLRDTEAFF. CDR3 nucleotides: TGTGCCAGCAAAGCCGTAAGGTTGAGGGACACTGAAGCTTTCTTT.

This chain connects TRBV6-5 to TRBJ1-1, with D perhaps TRBD1 (6 bases). Germline loops: CDR1 MNHEY, CDR2 SVGAGI. Trimming removed 7 bases at V and 5 bases at J, with 17 bases between. This CDR3 is 14 amino acids long. The CDR3 DNA reads as TGTGCCAGCACACCAACCATCAGGGGAACTGAAGCTTTCTTT. Amino acids: CASTPTIRGTEAFF.

This clone has only one observation. V gene TRBV27 combines with J gene TRBJ1-1, with 7 bases lining up with TRBD1. V lost 7 bases to trimming and J lost 5 bases; unmatched junction nucleotides: 4. In germline, CDR1 is MNHEY, CDR2 SMNVEV (reference sequence). This CDR3 spans 12 amino acids. CDR3 coding DNA: TGTGCCAGCAACGGCAGGGGGACTGAAGCTTTCTTT. It codes for CASNGRGTEAFF.

V gene TRBV5-1 combines with J gene TRBJ2-1; 11 nucleotides agree with TRBD2. This CDR3 is 15 amino acids long. J was trimmed by 7 bases and V by 4 bases; bases with no gene match: 7. Germline V gene data show CDR1 as SGHRS and CDR2 as YFSETQ. The CDR3 loop is CASSPTSGGGNEQFF. The CDR3, as DNA: TGCGCCAGCAGCCCCACTAGCGGGGGCGGGAATGAGCAGTTCTTC.

The genes are TRBV4-1 and TRBJ2-7; TRBD1 matches 9 bases. V lost 5 bases and J lost 1; bases outside the gene matches: 3. The CDR3 covers 14 residues. Germline V gene data show CDR1 as MGHRA and CDR2 as YSYEKL. The CDR3 region is CASSEDRGSYEQYF. The CDR3 DNA is TGCGCCAGCAGCGAGGACAGGGGATCCTACGAGCAGTACTTC.

V usage is TRBV6-6 and J usage is TRBJ2-5, with D uncertain. Per the germline V gene, CDR1 is MNHNY and CDR2 is SVGAGI (reference sequence). V lost 0 bases and J lost 5, with 7 bases in between. This CDR3 comprises 13 residues. CDR3 DNA: TGTGCCAGCAGTTACTCGGGCAGGGAGACCCAGTACTTC. The encoded protein is CASSYSGRETQYF.

The chain carries TRBV5-1 and TRBJ1-4, with D possibly matching TRBD1 (6 bases). The germline V gene encodes CDR1 SGHRS and CDR2 YFSETQ. V gave up 4 bases and J gave up 7 bases, with 14 bases separating them. The CDR3 has 14 amino acids. For the CDR3, the DNA is TGCGCCAGCAGCATCTGGGGGCGTAGTGAAAAACTGTTTTTT. Translating gives CASSIWGRSEKLFF.

The gene calls are TRBV28 and TRBJ1-1; TRBD1 might be the D (6 bases). Trimming removed 10 bases from V and 2 bases from J, with 11 bases in between. Germline-derived CDR1 and CDR2 are MDHEN and SYDVKM. CDR3 length equals 12 residues. Here the CDR3 DNA reads TGTGCCACCCAGGGGAGAAACACTGAAGCTTTCTTT. Translated, it gives CATQGRNTEAFF.

The gene calls are TRBV7-6 and TRBJ2-2; D call uncertain. V was pared by 1 base and J by 1 base, with 4 bases between. The CDR3 totals 14 residues. CDR1 and CDR2 from the germline V gene are SGHVS and FNYEAQ. The CDR3 region is CASSLGLNTGELFF. CDR3 nucleotide sequence: TGTGCCAGCAGCTTAGGGCTGAACACCGGGGAGCTGTTTTTT.

The chain joins TRBV11-2 to TRBJ1-3; 10 nucleotides align to TRBD1. Trimming took 4 bases from V and 1 from J; bases not matched to a gene: 7. The CDR3 runs 17 residues. Germline V gene data show CDR1 as SGHAT and CDR2 as FQNNGV. The CDR3 is CASSSPGQGRSGNTIYF. Here the CDR3 DNA reads TGTGCCAGCAGCTCTCCGGGACAGGGGCGGTCTGGAAACACCATATATTTT.

The J gene is TRBJ2-3, the V gene TRBV6-5, with a tentative D call TRBD1 (5 bases). The CDR3 spans 13 residues. Germline V gene lookup returns CDR1 MNHEY and CDR2 SVGAGI. With 7 bases removed from V and 4 bases from J, the gap between germline ends came to 12 bases. This chain's CDR3 is CASKRGRPDTQYF. The DNA for the CDR3 is TGTGCCAGCAAAAGGGGTAGACCAGATACGCAGTATTTT.

As to this clone: This CDR3 is also generated by other DNA sequences in the sample. The chain is built from TRBV6-5 and TRBJ2-5; the D gene is possibly TRBD2 (5 bases). CDR3 length: 14 amino acids. Germline CDR1 reads MNHEY; CDR2 reads SVGAGI. V was clipped by 5 bases and J by 1 base, with 11 bases between them. The CDR3 coding sequence is TGTGCCAGCAGTCGAGGGAGAATCCAAGAGACCCAGTACTTC. Amino acid sequence: CASSRGRIQETQYF.

The chain uses TRBV2 and TRBJ1-6; D not resolved. Germline V lookup: CDR1 SNHLY, CDR2 FYNNEI. Between the trimmed V and J ends, which lost 6 bases and 4 bases, there was a span of 10 bases. There are 14 residues in the CDR3. Here the CDR3 DNA reads TGTGCCAGCAGGGCGGTTAGTTATAATTCACCCCTCCACTTT. Protein: CASRAVSYNSPLHF.

The sample holds one count of this clone. This sequence joins TRBV27 and TRBJ1-1; D uncertain. The CDR3 sequence is 12 residues long. Between the trimmed V and J ends, which lost 8 bases and 0 bases, there was a span of 7 bases. Germline V gene data show CDR1 as MNHEY and CDR2 as SMNVEV (reference sequence). CDR3 nucleotides: TGTGCCAGCCGGAGGGTGAACACTGAAGCTTTCTTT. It encodes CASRRVNTEAFF.

The chain links TRBV6-5 to TRBJ1-1, with a weak D call TRBD1 (5 bases). Germline-derived CDR1 and CDR2 are MNHEY and SVGAGI. CDR3 length: 14 residues. Trimming left V 4 bases short and J 0 bases short, with 9 bases between. The CDR3 DNA sequence: TGTGCCAGCAGTTTTGGCAGGGTGAACACTGAAGCTTTCTTT. This codes for CASSFGRVNTEAFF.

This sequence joins TRBV4-1 and TRBJ1-1; no definite D call. Trimming took off 4 bases at V and 10 bases at J, with 16 bases between the two ends. Germline V gene data show CDR1 as MGHRA and CDR2 as YSYEKL. CDR3 length: 13 residues. As DNA, the CDR3 is TGCGCCAGCAGCCTCAGACGTTGGGGAGGAGCTTTCTTT. Amino acid sequence: CASSLRRWGGAFF.

This chain uses TRBV9 with TRBJ2-7; 8 bases map to TRBD2. The length of the CDR3 is 16 residues. The junction had 8 bases not matched to a gene; V was cut back by 0 bases and J by 3 bases. CDR1 is SGDLS, CDR2 YYNGEE, per germline. CDR3 bases: TGTGCCAGCAGCGTAGGATCCACGGGGGGGGACTACGAGCAGTACTTC. The encoded protein is CASSVGSTGGDYEQYF.

This clone was seen only a few times. The rearrangement links TRBV5-5 to TRBJ1-4; 7 nucleotides match TRBD1. J was trimmed by 2 bases and V by 5 bases; bases with no gene match: 6. Germline lookup yields CDR1 SGHKS and CDR2 YYEKEE (reference sequence). This CDR3 has 15 residues. In nucleotides, the CDR3 is TGTGCCAGCAGTCGCACAGGGGACACTAATGAAAAACTGTTTTTT. The encoded protein is CASSRTGDTNEKLFF.

This chain uses TRBV5-1 with TRBJ1-6; perhaps TRBD1 as D (5 bases). CDR1 is SGHRS and CDR2 is YFSETQ in the germline V gene. V lost 0 bases and J lost 3, with 7 bases in between. The CDR3 length is 15 residues. CDR3 nucleotide sequence: TGCGCCAGCAGCTTGGGACAGAGCTATAATTCACCCCTCCACTTT. This gives the protein CASSLGQSYNSPLHF. Looking up the rest from reference TRBV5-1 and TRBJ1-6 gives the full variable domain: KAGVTQTPRYLIKTRGQQVTLSCSPISGHRSVSWYQQTPGQGLQFLFEYFSETQRNKGNFPGRFSGRQFSNSRSEMNVSTLELGDSALYLCASSLGQSYNSPLHFGNGTRLTVT.

Only a few counts were recorded for this clone. The chain's CDR3 is CASSILAGDLYEQYF. DNA for the CDR3: TGTGCCAGTAGTATATTGGCGGGGGACCTCTACGAGCAGTACTTC. The chain carries TRBV19 and TRBJ2-7, with 7 positions matching TRBD2. Per germline, CDR1 LNHDA and CDR2 SQIVND (reference sequence). V was clipped by 2 bases and J by 3 bases; unmatched bases: 7. This CDR3 comprises 15 residues. Filled out from reference TRBV19 and TRBJ2-7, the complete variable domain reads DGGITQSPKYLFRKEGQNVTLSCEQNLNHDAMYWYRQDPGQGLRLIYYSQIVNDFQKGDIAEGYSVSREKKESFPLTVTSAQKNPTAFYLCASSILAGDLYEQYFGPGTRLTVT.

The chain combines TRBV28 with TRBJ1-3; tentatively, D is TRBD1 (6 bases). The ends were cut back, 8 bases at V and 0 bases at J, with 11 bases in the middle. Germline V gives CDR1 MDHEN, CDR2 SYDVKM. The CDR3 is 14 residues long. DNA of the CDR3: TGTGCCAGCGCAAAGGGACACTCTGGAAACACCATATATTTT. It is translated as CASAKGHSGNTIYF.

This chain joins TRBV30 and TRBJ1-5; the match to TRBD1 covers 7 bases. V lost 3 bases to trimming and J lost 4 bases; unmatched junction nucleotides: 9. Per germline, CDR1 GTSNPN and CDR2 SVGIG (reference sequence). The CDR3 runs 15 residues. The CDR3: CAWSGRDRRNQPQHF. The CDR3 region has the DNA TGTGCCTGGAGCGGCAGGGACAGAAGAAATCAGCCCCAGCATTTT.

This chain connects TRBV6-1 to TRBJ1-4, with TRBD1 as a possible D gene (6 bases). There are 15 residues in the CDR3. Per germline, CDR1 MNHNS and CDR2 SASEGT. V was cut by 2 bases and J by 8 bases, with 15 bases left in between. CDR3 DNA sequence: TGTGCCAGCAGTGAATTTGAACAGGGCGGGGAAAAACTGTTTTTT. Its translation: CASSEFEQGGEKLFF.

The chain uses TRBV2 and TRBJ1-1; tentative D call: TRBD1 (5 bases). The CDR3 is made up of 12 amino acids. Germline V gene lookup returns CDR1 SNHLY and CDR2 FYNNEI. Trimming removed 10 bases from V and 2 bases from J, with 11 bases in between. This CDR3 is CATQGFNTEAFF. CDR3 nucleotide sequence: TGTGCCACCCAGGGATTCAACACTGAAGCTTTCTTT. The whole variable domain, filled in from reference TRBV2 and TRBJ1-1, reads EPEVTQTPSHQVTQMGQEVILRCVPISNHLYFYWYRQILGQKVEFLVSFYNNEISEKSEIFDDQFSVERPDGSNFTLKIRSTKLEDSAMYFCATQGFNTEAFFGQGTRLTVV.